These 22 T cell receptor beta chains share one sample of origin, sequenced in a study of OX40 agonist ivuxolimab in advanced cancers. Method: immunoSEQ multiplex PCR; TCRdb's copy keeps in-frame clones and lacks some. The profile shows about 67,000 clones, more than 75% of them singletons. The material was CD4+ or CD8+ T cells sorted from blood, obtained in a trial of the OX40 agonist ivuxolimab. These receptors all come from an adult with an advanced solid tumor such as melanoma, head and neck, liver or kidney cancer.

This clone was detected only a few times. The chain employs TRBV5-1 and TRBJ1-4; 7 bases align to TRBD1. Trimming took 5 bases from V and 2 from J; bases not matched to a gene: 15. This CDR3 has 18 amino acids. Looked up from germline, CDR1 is SGHRS and CDR2 is YFSETQ. CDR3 in amino acids: CASRQGKYVGSTNEKLFF. DNA of the CDR3: TGCGCCAGCAGACAGGGGAAGTATGTCGGTAGTACTAATGAAAAACTGTTTTTT.

The V and J genes are TRBV7-7 and TRBJ2-2, with 9 bases that match TRBD1. The CDR3 has 15 amino acids. CDR1 and CDR2 from the germline V gene are SSHAT and FNYEAQ (reference sequence). After removal of 6 bases from V and 7 bases from J, the junction contained 9 bases not matched to a gene. CDR3 sequence (DNA): TGTGCCAGCAGGCCCGACAGGGGGAAGGACGGGGAGCTGTTTTTT. Translation gives CASRPDRGKDGELFF.

The genes are TRBV5-1 and TRBJ1-4; 10 bases are shared with TRBD1. This CDR3 region has 15 residues. Germline-derived CDR1 and CDR2 are SGHRS and YFSETQ. V gave up 4 bases and J gave up 8 bases; unmatched junction bases: 8. CDR3 region: CASSPGQGLGEKLFF. CDR3 bases: TGCGCCAGCAGCCCGGGACAGGGGTTAGGGGAAAAACTGTTTTTT.

This rearrangement joins TRBV4-1 to TRBJ1-2; TRBD1 aligns across 8 bases. Losses at the gene ends were 1 base for V and 7 bases for J; bases not matched to a gene: 8. This CDR3 has 15 amino acids. Per the germline V gene, CDR1 is MGHRA and CDR2 is YSYEKL. The CDR3 is CASSQGGTGLGGYTF. The CDR3 DNA reads TGCGCCAGCAGCCAAGGTGGGACAGGTTTGGGTGGCTACACCTTC.

This clone appeared a single time. This chain uses TRBV19 with TRBJ2-6; D not resolved. From germline, CDR1 is LNHDA and CDR2 SQIVND (reference sequence). CDR3 size: 15 residues. Trimming left V 4 bases short and J 2 bases short, with 9 bases between. CDR3 loop: CASSRDGAGANVLTF. CDR3 coding DNA: TGTGCCAGTAGTAGGGATGGGGCTGGGGCCAACGTCCTGACTTTC.

The V and J genes are TRBV18 and TRBJ2-7; 8 bases align to TRBD1. Trimming at V came to 6 bases and at J to 1 base, leaving 14 bases not matched to a gene. This CDR3 is built from 17 residues. Germline V gene sequence: CDR1 KGHSH, CDR2 LQKENI. The CDR3 sequence is CASSLRRDRGGSYEQYF. The DNA of the CDR3 is TGTGCCAGCTCCCTTAGGCGCGACAGGGGTGGGTCCTACGAGCAGTACTTC.

This CDR3 reads CASSRLSGGGSYNEQFF. DNA for the CDR3: TGTGCCAGCAGTCGCCTTAGCGGGGGGGGATCATACAATGAGCAGTTCTTC. The chain recombines TRBV9 with TRBJ2-1; 11 nucleotides match TRBD2. The CDR3 has 17 residues. From germline, CDR1 is SGDLS and CDR2 YYNGEE. The ends lost 5 bases at V and 4 bases at J; junction bases unmatched: 11.

Here the CDR3 DNA reads TGTGCCAGTAGTAGGAACTGGGGGGGCGAACCCACCGGGGAGCTGTTTTTT. Residues: CASSRNWGGEPTGELFF. This rearrangement joins TRBV19 to TRBJ2-2; D may be TRBD2 (7 bases). V dropped 4 bases and J dropped 4 bases, with 19 bases sitting between them. The CDR3 spans 17 residues. The germline gives CDR1 LNHDA, CDR2 SQIVND (reference sequence).

The genes are TRBV10-3 and TRBJ1-2, with D maybe TRBD1 (5 bases). The V end was cut by 6 bases, the J end by 2 bases, with 13 bases between. The CDR3 loop spans 14 amino acids. Germline V gene data show CDR1 as ENHRY and CDR2 as SYGVKD. CDR3 protein: CAISLGTANYGYTF. The CDR3 DNA follows: TGTGCCATCAGCCTCGGGACCGCGAACTATGGCTACACCTTC.

The chain employs TRBV18 and TRBJ2-2; 10 positions agree with TRBD1. V lost 3 bases and J lost 4; bases outside the gene matches: 5. From germline, CDR1 is KGHSH and CDR2 LQKENI. The CDR3 length is 16 residues. The CDR3 region is CASSPGTGVRTGELFF. The CDR3 DNA follows: TGTGCCAGCTCACCCGGGACAGGGGTCCGCACCGGGGAGCTGTTTTTT.

The chain recombines TRBV7-9 with TRBJ1-2; D may be TRBD1 (5 bases). Looked up from germline, CDR1 is SEHNR and CDR2 is FQNEAQ (reference sequence). The CDR3 has 12 residues. The V and J ends lost 3 bases and 6 bases respectively, with 8 bases between them. This CDR3 is CASSFWGNGYTF. The CDR3 nucleotides are TGTGCCAGCAGCTTTTGGGGGAATGGCTACACCTTC.

The chain has TRBV7-9 and TRBJ1-2, with 10 positions matching TRBD1. The germline V gene has CDR1 SEHNR and CDR2 FQNEAQ (reference sequence). Germline trimming cut 5 bases from V and 7 bases from J; bases unmatched to any gene: 10. CDR3 length: 15 amino acids. CDR3 loop: CASSPPGQGRVGYTF. CDR3 nucleotides: TGTGCCAGCAGCCCCCCGGGACAGGGGAGGGTTGGCTACACCTTC.

V gene TRBV19 combines with J gene TRBJ2-6; the D is unclear. This CDR3 spans 16 amino acids. Trimming stripped 1 base from V and 0 bases from J, with 7 bases between. Germline V gives CDR1 LNHDA, CDR2 SQIVND (reference sequence). The chain's CDR3 is CASSIGQTSGANVLTF. CDR3 nucleotide sequence: TGTGCCAGTAGTATAGGGCAGACCTCTGGGGCCAACGTCCTGACTTTC.

The chain employs TRBV4-3 and TRBJ1-1; no clear D. This CDR3 contains 19 residues. Germline CDR1 reads LGHNA; CDR2 reads YSLEER. The V end lost 2 bases, the J end lost 0 bases, and 22 bases lay between the germline ends. The CDR3 DNA reads as TGCGCCAGCAGCCAACGTTTACCGGGCAATAAGCTTATGAACACTGAAGCTTTCTTT. Its protein product is CASSQRLPGNKLMNTEAFF.

The chain links TRBV7-2 to TRBJ2-5; D could derive from TRBD1 or TRBD2 (6 bases each). The CDR3 contains 15 residues. Germline CDR1 SGHTA, CDR2 FQGNSA. The V and J ends lost 6 bases and 0 bases respectively, with 14 bases between them. The CDR3 is CASRFPGAYQETQYF. The CDR3 coding sequence is TGTGCCAGCAGGTTCCCGGGGGCCTACCAAGAGACCCAGTACTTC. Looking up the rest from reference TRBV7-2 and TRBJ2-5 gives the full variable domain: GAGVSQSPSNKVTEKGKDVELRCDPISGHTALYWYRQSLGQGLEFLIYFQGNSAPDKSGLPSDRFSAERTGGSVSTLTIQRTQQEDSAVYLCASRFPGAYQETQYFGPGTRLLVL.

This clone has a single count. The chain recombines TRBV7-9 with TRBJ1-3; 7 nucleotides align to TRBD1. Unmatched junction bases numbered 7, after V lost 5 bases and J lost 3 bases. The CDR3 length is 15 residues. Germline V gene sequence: CDR1 SEHNR, CDR2 FQNEAQ (reference sequence). The CDR3 nucleotides read TGTGCCAGCAGCCGCGGGACAGACCTTGGAAACACCATATATTTT. Amino acid sequence: CASSRGTDLGNTIYF.

A few counts support this clone. The chain employs TRBV6-5 and TRBJ2-2; D possibly matches TRBD1 or TRBD2 (5 bases each). With 0 bases removed from V and 5 bases from J, the gap between germline ends came to 7 bases. CDR3 size: 14 residues. Germline CDR1 and CDR2: MNHEY and SVGAGI. In DNA form, the CDR3 reads TGTGCCAGCAGTTACTCGGGGACGACCGGGGAGCTGTTTTTT. Its protein is CASSYSGTTGELFF.

The gene calls are TRBV5-1 and TRBJ1-6; D is unclear. The germline V gene encodes CDR1 SGHRS and CDR2 YFSETQ. V was clipped by 4 bases and J by 7 bases, with 15 bases between them. The CDR3 runs 15 residues. CDR3 in DNA: TGCGCCAGCAGCGTGGGAGGCGCTGGGAATTCACCCCTCCACTTT. Its translation: CASSVGGAGNSPLHF.

The chain combines TRBV5-1 with TRBJ1-4; unclear D gene. From germline, CDR1 is SGHRS and CDR2 YFSETQ. With 3 bases removed from V and 7 bases from J, the gap between germline ends came to 10 bases. The CDR3 loop spans 13 amino acids. For the CDR3, the DNA is TGCGCCAGCAGCTCCCGAAGAAGTGAAAAACTGTTTTTT. It is translated as CASSSRRSEKLFF.

The J gene is TRBJ1-2, the V gene TRBV4-3, with D tentatively TRBD1 (6 bases). CDR3 length equals 15 residues. V was cut by 4 bases and J by 4 bases, with 16 bases left in between. Germline-derived CDR1 and CDR2 are LGHNA and YSLEER. CDR3 residues: CASSPAGGLGYGYTF. CDR3 DNA: TGCGCCAGCAGCCCCGCTGGGGGCCTAGGCTATGGCTACACCTTC.

The gene calls are TRBV6-4 and TRBJ1-6, with 10 bases aligning to TRBD1. The CDR3 has 14 amino acids. Germline-derived CDR1 and CDR2 are MRHNA and SNTAGT. J lost 9 bases, V lost 6 bases, and 5 bases had no gene match. CDR3 bases: TGTGCCAGCAGAGCCGGGACAGGGGCTTCACCCCTCCACTTT. Protein: CASRAGTGASPLHF.

In nucleotides, the CDR3 is TGTGCCAGCAGACGGCAGGGTGCGCAGTATTTT. It codes for CASRRQGAQYF. The genes are TRBV27 and TRBJ2-3; D is perhaps TRBD1 (5 bases). Trimming took off 6 bases at V and 10 bases at J, with 11 bases between the two ends. Germline V CDR1 and CDR2: MNHEY, SMNVEV (reference sequence). The CDR3 consists of 11 residues.